This TCR beta chain was sequenced for a study of blood T cells in healthy people across ages. Per the germline V gene, CDR1 is SGHTA and CDR2 is FQGTGA. This CDR3 has 18 amino acids. Germline trimming cut 5 bases from V and 8 bases from J; bases unmatched to any gene: 13. A second 7 to 11 cycle PCR used barcoded and J-beta primers. The study obtained at least 2.5 million CDR3-containing paired-end reads from every sample. TCRdb ran MiXCR on the 5' RACE reads and lists one entry per CDR3 protein. The table lists about 560,000 distinct CDR3 sequences, around a quarter of them singletons. This sample was shared with a second study, whose subject was T cells of mothers and their children.

The sequencing sample was made of blood. The rearrangement links TRBV7-3 to TRBJ2-1; TRBD2 matches 15 bases. The receptor was derived from a boy aged 2 to 9 in good health. The CDR3 region has the DNA TGTGCCAGCAGCCCTGGACTAGCGGGGGGGCCCCGGTACGATGAGCAGTTCTTC. This encodes CASSPGLAGGPRYDEQFF.